This T cell receptor (beta chain) appears in the sequencing data of a study of radiation and T cells in renal cell carcinoma. Time point indicated: blood 4 weeks post-SBRT, at nephrectomy. Indicated treatment: 15 Gy SBRT to primary tumor, nephrectomy 4 weeks later. Only in-frame clones appear in the TCRdb table, and some are missing; sequencing was by immunoSEQ multiplex PCR. The table shows under 200,000 clones, with approximately 90% occurring only once. The CDR3 is made up of 15 amino acids. V was clipped by 4 bases and J by 4 bases, with 17 bases between them. CDR1 and CDR2 from the germline V gene are KGHSH and LQKENI.

Specimen: blood, collected from a patient whose treatment included radiotherapy and nephrectomy. The origin of this receptor is a woman in her fifties or sixties with renal cell carcinoma. This chain links TRBV18 with TRBJ2-7; a weak D match, TRBD2 (6 bases). CDR3 region: CASSLLAAGTYEQYF. The DNA of the CDR3 is TGTGCCAGCTCACTTCTGGCGGCGGGGACGTACGAGCAGTACTTC.